This entry is about one T cell receptor beta chain. What it recognizes is unknown. These data come from a study of cytomegalovirus exposure and HLA in healthy donors. On the study more broadly: Inside one of the first data releases sat some 93 million unique TCRs taken from HLA-typed donors.

This PCR relied on a set of 60 Vbeta primers and 13 Jbeta primers. This table comes from immunoSEQ multiplex PCR, and its TCRdb copy is limited to in-frame clones, with some not included. The table has over 100,000 clones, 60% to 80% seen once. Germline CDR1 reads MGHDK; CDR2 reads SYGVNS. The V gene lost 5 bases and the J gene lost 5 bases, with 10 bases spanning the gap. The CDR3 covers 14 residues. Notes on the study in general: Rarity marked most TCR sequences, yet some public TCRs occurred in many donors.

This receptor was obtained from a man aged 50 to 60 in good health and CMV-seropositive. Sequencing input: PBMCs. This sequence joins TRBV25-1 and TRBJ1-6; D remains ambiguous. DNA for the CDR3: TGTGCCAGCAGTTCTCGCCACAATAATTCACCCCTCCACTTT. This codes for CASSSRHNNSPLHF.